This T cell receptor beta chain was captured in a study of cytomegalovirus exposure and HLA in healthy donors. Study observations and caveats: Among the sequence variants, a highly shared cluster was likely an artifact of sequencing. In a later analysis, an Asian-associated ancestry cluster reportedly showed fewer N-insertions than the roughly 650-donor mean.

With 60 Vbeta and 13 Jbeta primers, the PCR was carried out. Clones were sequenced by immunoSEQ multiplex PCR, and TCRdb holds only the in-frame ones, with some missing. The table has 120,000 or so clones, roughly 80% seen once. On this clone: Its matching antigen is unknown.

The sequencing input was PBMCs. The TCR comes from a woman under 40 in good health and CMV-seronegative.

CDR3 DNA: TGTGCCAGCAGCCCCTGGGGCCTCGAGCAGTACTTC. Translation: CASSPWGLEQYF. This chain uses TRBV7-3 with TRBJ2-7, with a tentative D call TRBD1 (5 bases). Germline lookup yields CDR1 SGHTA and CDR2 FQGTGA. The V end was cut by 5 bases, the J end by 6 bases, with 11 bases between. CDR3 size: 12 residues. The full variable domain, rest sourced from reference TRBV7-3 and TRBJ2-7, is GAGVSQTPSNKVTEKGKYVELRCDPISGHTALYWYRQSLGQGPEFLIYFQGTGAADDSGLPNDRFFAVRPEGSVSTLKIQRTERGDSAVYLCASSPWGLEQYFGPGTRLTVT.